This entry features one T cell receptor beta chain sequence. This sample stems from a study of technical replicates of blood from several donors. Sequencing was performed with immunoSEQ multiplex PCR; in TCRdb, only in-frame clones are kept and a portion is missing. The data hold 100,000 or so clones, with nearly 97% observed a single time. The ends lost 1 base at V and 4 bases at J; junction bases unmatched: 8. This CDR3 region has 16 residues. CDR1 and CDR2 (germline): SGHVS, FQNEAQ. The chain links TRBV7-8 to TRBJ2-3; 7 bases line up with TRBD2. This sequence was found in a human donor in good health. Sequencing used T cells isolated from PBMCs. The CDR3 region has the DNA TGTGCCAGCAGCTTAGATGAGCGGGGCCCCTCAGATACGCAGTATTTT. It yields the protein CASSLDERGPSDTQYF.